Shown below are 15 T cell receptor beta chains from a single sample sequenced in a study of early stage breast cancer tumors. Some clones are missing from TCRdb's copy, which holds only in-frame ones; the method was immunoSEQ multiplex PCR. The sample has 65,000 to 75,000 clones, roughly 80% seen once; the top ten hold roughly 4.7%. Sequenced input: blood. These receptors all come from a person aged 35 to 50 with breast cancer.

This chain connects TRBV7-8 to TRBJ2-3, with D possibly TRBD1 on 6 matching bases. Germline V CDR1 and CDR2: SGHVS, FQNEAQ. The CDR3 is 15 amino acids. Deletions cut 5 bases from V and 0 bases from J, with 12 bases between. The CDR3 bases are TGTGCCAGCAGCCCCCAAGGACAGAGCACAGATACGCAGTATTTT. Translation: CASSPQGQSTDTQYF.

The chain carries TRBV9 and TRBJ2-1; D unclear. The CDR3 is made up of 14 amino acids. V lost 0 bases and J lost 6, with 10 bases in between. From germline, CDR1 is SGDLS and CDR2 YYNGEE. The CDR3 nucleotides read TGTGCCAGCAGCGTAGAAGTCTCCGGCAATGAGCAGTTCTTC. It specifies CASSVEVSGNEQFF.

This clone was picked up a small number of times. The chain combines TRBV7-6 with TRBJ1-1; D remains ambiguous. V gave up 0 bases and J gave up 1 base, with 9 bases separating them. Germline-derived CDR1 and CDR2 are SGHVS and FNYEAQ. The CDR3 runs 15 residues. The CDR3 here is CASSLATGPNTEAFF. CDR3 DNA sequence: TGTGCCAGCAGCTTAGCGACCGGCCCGAACACTGAAGCTTTCTTT.

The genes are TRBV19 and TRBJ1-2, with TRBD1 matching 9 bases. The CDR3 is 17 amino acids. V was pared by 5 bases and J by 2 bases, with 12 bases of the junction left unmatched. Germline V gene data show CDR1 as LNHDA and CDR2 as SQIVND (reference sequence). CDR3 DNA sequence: TGTGCCAGTAGTCTCCGGGACAGGGCGAAAGTGAACTATGGCTACACCTTC. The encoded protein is CASSLRDRAKVNYGYTF.

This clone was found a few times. Written as DNA, the CDR3 is TGTGCCATCAATCGGGCTAGCGGGAGTCTCGACAATGAGCAGTTCTTC. Its protein is CAINRASGSLDNEQFF. The chain uses TRBV10-3 and TRBJ2-1; 10 positions agree with TRBD2. V shed 7 bases, J shed 5 bases, and the junction held 11 bases outside the gene matches. Germline V gives CDR1 ENHRY, CDR2 SYGVKD. The CDR3 loop spans 16 amino acids.

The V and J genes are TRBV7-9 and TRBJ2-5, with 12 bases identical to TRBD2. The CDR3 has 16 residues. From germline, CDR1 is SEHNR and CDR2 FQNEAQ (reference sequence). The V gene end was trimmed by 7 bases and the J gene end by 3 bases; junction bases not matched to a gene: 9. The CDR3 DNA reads TGTGCCAGCATCCCGACTAGCGGGAGAGCGGAAGAGACCCAGTACTTC. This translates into CASIPTSGRAEETQYF.

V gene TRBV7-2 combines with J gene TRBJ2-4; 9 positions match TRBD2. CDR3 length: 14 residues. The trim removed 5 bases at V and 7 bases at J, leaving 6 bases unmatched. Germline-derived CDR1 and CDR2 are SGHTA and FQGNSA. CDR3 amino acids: CASSMGLATNIQYF. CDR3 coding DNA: TGTGCCAGCAGCATGGGACTAGCTACGAACATTCAGTACTTC.

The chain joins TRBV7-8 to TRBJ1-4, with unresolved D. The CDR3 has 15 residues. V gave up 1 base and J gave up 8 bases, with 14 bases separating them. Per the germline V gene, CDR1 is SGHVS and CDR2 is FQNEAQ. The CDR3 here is CASSLGGITKEKLFF. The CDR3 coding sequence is TGTGCCAGCAGCTTAGGTGGGATAACAAAAGAAAAACTGTTTTTT.

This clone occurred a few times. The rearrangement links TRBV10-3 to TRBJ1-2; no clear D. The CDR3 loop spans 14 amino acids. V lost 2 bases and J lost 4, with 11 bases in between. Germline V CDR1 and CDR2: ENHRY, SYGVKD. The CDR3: CAISEPGFGYGYTF. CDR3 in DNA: TGTGCCATCAGTGAGCCGGGTTTTGGCTATGGCTACACCTTC.

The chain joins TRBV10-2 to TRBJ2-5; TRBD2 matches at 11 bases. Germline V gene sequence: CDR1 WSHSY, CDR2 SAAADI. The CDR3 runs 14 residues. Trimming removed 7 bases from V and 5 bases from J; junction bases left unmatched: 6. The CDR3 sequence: CASTIAGGRETQYF. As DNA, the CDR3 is TGCGCCAGCACCATAGCGGGAGGGAGGGAGACCCAGTACTTC.

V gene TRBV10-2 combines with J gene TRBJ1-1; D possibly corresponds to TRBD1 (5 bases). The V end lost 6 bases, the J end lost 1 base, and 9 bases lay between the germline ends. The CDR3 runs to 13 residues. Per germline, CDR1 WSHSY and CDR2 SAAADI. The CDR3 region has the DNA TGCGCCAGCAGGAGAGGGACGAACACTGAAGCTTTCTTT. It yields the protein CASRRGTNTEAFF.

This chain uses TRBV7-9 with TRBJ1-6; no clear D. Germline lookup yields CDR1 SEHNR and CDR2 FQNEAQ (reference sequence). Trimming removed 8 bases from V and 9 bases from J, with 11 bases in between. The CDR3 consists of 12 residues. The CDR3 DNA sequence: TGTGCCAGCGGGCCTTACGGTTCACCCCTCCACTTT. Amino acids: CASGPYGSPLHF.

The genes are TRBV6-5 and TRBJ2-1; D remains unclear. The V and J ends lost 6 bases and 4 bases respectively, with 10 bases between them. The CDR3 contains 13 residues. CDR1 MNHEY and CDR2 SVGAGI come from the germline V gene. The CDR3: CASSSELYNEQFF. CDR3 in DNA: TGTGCCAGCAGCTCGGAGTTGTACAATGAGCAGTTCTTC.

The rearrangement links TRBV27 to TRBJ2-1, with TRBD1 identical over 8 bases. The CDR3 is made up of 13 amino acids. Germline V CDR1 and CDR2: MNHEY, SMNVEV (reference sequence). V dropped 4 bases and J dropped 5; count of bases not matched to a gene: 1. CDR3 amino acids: CASSYRGDNEQFF. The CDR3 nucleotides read TGTGCCAGCAGTTACAGGGGGGACAATGAGCAGTTCTTC.

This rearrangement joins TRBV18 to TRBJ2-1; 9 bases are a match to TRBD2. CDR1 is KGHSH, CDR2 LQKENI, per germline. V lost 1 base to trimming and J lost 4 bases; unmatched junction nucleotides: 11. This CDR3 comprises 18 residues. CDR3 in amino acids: CASSPREVQAGGYNEQFF. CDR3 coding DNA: TGTGCCAGCTCACCACGGGAGGTGCAGGCGGGAGGGTACAATGAGCAGTTCTTC.